Below are 10 T cell receptor beta chains sequenced from a single sample in a study of blood T cell repertoires in COVID-19. Method: immunoSEQ multiplex PCR; TCRdb's copy keeps in-frame clones and lacks some. Here the sample spans a few hundred thousand clones, 80% to 90% being singletons. What was sequenced was peripheral blood. These receptors were collected from a woman in her 30s with active or convalescent COVID-19.

This rearrangement joins TRBV6-1 to TRBJ2-5, with D possibly being TRBD2 (6 bases). Germline CDR1 reads MNHNS; CDR2 reads SASEGT. V lost 8 bases to trimming and J lost 2 bases, with 15 bases between them. The CDR3 loop spans 14 amino acids. This CDR3 is CASLWGGDQETQYF. CDR3 bases: TGTGCCAGCCTCTGGGGCGGGGATCAAGAGACCCAGTACTTC.

The V and J genes are TRBV5-6 and TRBJ2-4, with D tentatively TRBD1 (6 bases). Germline V gene sequence: CDR1 SGHDT, CDR2 YYEEEE. The germline V and J ends were trimmed by 4 bases and 1 base, with 18 bases remaining between them. The CDR3 runs 17 residues. DNA of the CDR3: TGTGCCAGCAGCGCTATAACAGGGATGGGGGCCAAAAACATTCAGTACTTC. Translated, it gives CASSAITGMGAKNIQYF.

The CDR3 loop reads CASSFSGTGQGYEQYF. DNA for the CDR3: TGTGCCAGTAGTTTCTCCGGGACAGGTCAAGGCTACGAGCAGTACTTC. The V and J genes are TRBV19 and TRBJ2-7, with 8 positions matching TRBD1. There are 16 residues in the CDR3. From germline, CDR1 is LNHDA and CDR2 SQIVND (reference sequence). After removal of 5 bases from V and 3 bases from J, the junction contained 12 bases not matched to a gene.

V is TRBV5-1 and J is TRBJ2-7; 8 bases map to TRBD2. Germline-derived CDR1 and CDR2 are SGHRS and YFSETQ. The junction had 5 bases not matched to a gene; V was cut back by 4 bases and J by 2 bases. The CDR3 extends over 14 amino acids. CDR3 in DNA: TGCGCCAGCAGCCCTGGACTAGCAACCTACGAGCAGTACTTC. This gives the protein CASSPGLATYEQYF.

This clone appeared a single time. The V gene is TRBV5-1, the J gene TRBJ2-2; 8 bases fit TRBD2. V trimming: 0 bases; J trimming: 5 bases; junction bases outside the gene matches: 3. CDR3 length: 15 amino acids. In germline, CDR1 is SGHRS, CDR2 YFSETQ. CDR3 nucleotides: TGCGCCAGCAGCTTGGTTGGCGGGGGGACCGGGGAGCTGTTTTTT. Translated: CASSLVGGGTGELFF. The full variable domain, rest sourced from reference TRBV5-1 and TRBJ2-2, is KAGVTQTPRYLIKTRGQQVTLSCSPISGHRSVSWYQQTPGQGLQFLFEYFSETQRNKGNFPGRFSGRQFSNSRSEMNVSTLELGDSALYLCASSLVGGGTGELFFGEGSRLTVL.

The chain has TRBV28 and TRBJ2-1, with D maybe TRBD2 (5 bases). The V gene lost 4 bases and the J gene lost 4 bases, with 17 bases spanning the gap. The germline V gene encodes CDR1 MDHEN and CDR2 SYDVKM. CDR3 size: 16 residues. CDR3 in amino acids: CASSSSSGPGYNEQFF. CDR3 bases: TGTGCCAGCAGTTCCAGCAGCGGTCCGGGATACAATGAGCAGTTCTTC.

J is TRBJ2-5 and V is TRBV5-4; 14 bases align to TRBD2. The germline gives CDR1 SGHNT, CDR2 YYREEE (reference sequence). Trimming took 5 bases from V and 1 from J; bases not matched to a gene: 7. The CDR3 sequence is 17 residues long. CDR3 protein: CASRKGLAGASQETQYF. The CDR3 DNA reads TGTGCCAGCAGAAAGGGACTAGCGGGGGCCAGCCAAGAGACCCAGTACTTC. The full variable domain, with the rest looked up from reference TRBV5-4 and TRBJ2-5, is ETGVTQSPTHLIKTRGQQVTLRCSSQSGHNTVSWYQQALGQGPQFIFQYYREEENGRGNFPPRFSGLQFPNYSSELNVNALELDDSALYLCASRKGLAGASQETQYFGPGTRLLVL.

The chain links TRBV5-8 to TRBJ1-2; 7 bases match TRBD1. Unmatched junction bases numbered 10, after V lost 4 bases and J lost 1 base. Germline V gene lookup returns CDR1 SGHTS and CDR2 YDEGEE. The CDR3 has 16 amino acids. CDR3 in DNA: TGTGCCAGCAGCCTGACCTCCCGACAGGGTAACTATGGCTACACCTTC. It translates to CASSLTSRQGNYGYTF. The variable domain in full, completed from reference TRBV5-8 and TRBJ1-2, reads EAGVTQSPTHLIKTRGQQATLRCSPISGHTSVYWYQQALGLGLQFLLWYDEGEERNRGNFPPRFSGRQFPNYSSELNVNALELEDSALYLCASSLTSRQGNYGYTFGSGTRLTVV.

This chain uses TRBV6-5 with TRBJ2-2; 7 positions match TRBD2. The CDR3 sequence is 14 residues long. The germline V gene encodes CDR1 MNHEY and CDR2 SVGAGI. V lost 7 bases to trimming and J lost 1 base; unmatched junction nucleotides: 3. The CDR3 DNA reads TGTGCCAGCAATGGCGGGGGGAACACCGGGGAGCTGTTTTTT. Its translation is CASNGGGNTGELFF.

The chain is built from TRBV28 and TRBJ1-5; D perhaps matches TRBD1 (6 bases). CDR1 and CDR2 (germline): MDHEN, SYDVKM. V was cut by 7 bases and J by 3 bases, with 22 bases left in between. The CDR3 consists of 17 residues. The CDR3 bases are TGTGCCAGCACCCACAGGGCAGGACAGCTCAACAATCAGCCCCAGCATTTT. It codes for CASTHRAGQLNNQPQHF.